These 32 T cell receptor beta chains came from one sample sequenced in a study of T cells after yellow fever vaccination. A single record per CDR3 protein comes from TCRdb applying MiXCR to the 5' RACE reads. The sample has 550,000 to 750,000 distinct CDR3 sequences, roughly 13% seen once. Specimen: PBMCs, collected on the day of the yellow fever booster vaccination. The receptors stem from a young man who received the YFV17D yellow fever vaccine.

The V gene is TRBV6-6, the J gene TRBJ1-3, with D hard to call. The CDR3 is made up of 12 amino acids. The V and J ends lost 6 bases and 3 bases respectively, with 6 bases between them. The germline CDR1 and CDR2 sequences are MNHNY and SVGAGI (reference sequence). The CDR3 protein is CASRPLGNTIYF. CDR3 nucleotides: TGTGCCAGCAGGCCGCTTGGAAACACCATATATTTT.

This clonotype showed up just a few times. The V and J genes are TRBV12-3 or TRBV12-4 and TRBJ1-5; perhaps TRBD1 as D (5 bases). CDR3 size: 15 residues. Trimming shortened V by 3 bases and J by 2 bases, and 11 bases separated the two germline ends. The CDR3 DNA reads TGTGCCAGCAGTTTTCGAGGGGCCGGCAATCAGCCCCAGCATTTT. It specifies CASSFRGAGNQPQHF.

The V gene is TRBV7-2, the J gene TRBJ2-7; 9 bases map to TRBD2. Per germline, CDR1 SGHTA and CDR2 FQGNSA. V lost 5 bases, J lost 3 bases, and 5 bases stayed unmatched. This CDR3 is 14 amino acids long. The CDR3 region has the DNA TGTGCCAGCAGCAAAGCGGGAGGCATCTACGAGCAGTACTTC. Translation gives CASSKAGGIYEQYF.

This sequence joins TRBV5-1 and TRBJ2-7; D unresolved. V lost 0 bases to trimming and J lost 4 bases, with 8 bases between them. Germline assignment: CDR1 SGHRS and CDR2 YFSETQ. The CDR3 sequence is 13 residues long. The CDR3 reads CASSLVSIYEQYF. DNA of the CDR3: TGCGCCAGCAGCTTGGTTAGCATTTACGAGCAGTACTTC.

A few counts support this clonotype. This rearrangement joins TRBV24-1 to TRBJ2-1, with 12 bases that match TRBD2. V was clipped by 4 bases and J by 2 bases; unmatched bases: 5. This CDR3 is 17 amino acids long. Looked up from germline, CDR1 is KGHDR and CDR2 is SFDVKD. CDR3 DNA: TGTGCCACCAGTGACCAGAGGACTAGCGGGACCTACAATGAGCAGTTCTTC. Translation gives CATSDQRTSGTYNEQFF.

This chain uses TRBV18 with TRBJ2-1; D is unresolved. The CDR3 sequence is 14 residues long. Per germline, CDR1 KGHSH and CDR2 LQKENI. Between the trimmed V and J ends, which lost 1 base and 7 bases, there was a span of 11 bases. CDR3 bases: TGTGCCAGCTCACCACGGTCTAAGGAGAATGAGCAGTTCTTC. This translates into CASSPRSKENEQFF.

V usage is TRBV7-2 and J usage is TRBJ2-7; 8 nucleotides line up with TRBD2. The CDR3 spans 14 residues. Germline CDR1 and CDR2: SGHTA and FQGNSA. V lost 0 bases, J lost 7 bases, and 5 bases stayed unmatched. The CDR3 DNA sequence: TGTGCCAGCAGCTTAGCAAGCGGGACTAGAGAGCAGTACTTC. Amino acids: CASSLASGTREQYF.

This clonotype was seen more than once but under ten times. The chain employs TRBV29-1 and TRBJ2-3, with TRBD2 identical over 15 bases. Per the germline V gene, CDR1 is SQVTM and CDR2 is ANQGSEA. CDR3 size: 22 residues. Trimming at V came to 6 bases and at J to 0 bases, leaving 22 bases not matched to a gene. The CDR3 is CSVPPLVLGLAGGPTSTDTQYF. DNA for the CDR3: TGCAGCGTGCCCCCCCTGGTGCTGGGACTAGCGGGAGGTCCCACTAGCACAGATACGCAGTATTTT.

This clonotype was seen repeatedly, ten times or more. The chain couples TRBV7-2 to TRBJ1-5; TRBD1 matches 9 bases. Germline CDR1 SGHTA, CDR2 FQGNSA. The CDR3 loop spans 16 amino acids. V shed 5 bases and J 4 bases; nucleotides not matched to a gene: 9. In nucleotides, the CDR3 is TGTGCCAGCAGCCTAGAACCGGGACAGGGAAATCAGCCCCAGCATTTT. Amino acid sequence: CASSLEPGQGNQPQHF.

The chain employs TRBV14 and TRBJ1-1; D call uncertain. The V gene lost 2 bases and the J gene lost 2 bases, with 15 bases spanning the gap. From germline, CDR1 is SGHDN and CDR2 FVKESK. The CDR3 is made up of 16 amino acids. The chain's CDR3 is CASSQSSRFDNTEAFF. Written as DNA, the CDR3 is TGTGCCAGCAGCCAAAGCAGTCGGTTCGATAACACTGAAGCTTTCTTT.

This clonotype was counted a few times. The gene calls are TRBV7-6 and TRBJ2-2; 10 bases map to TRBD2. The CDR3 has 14 residues. J was trimmed by 6 bases and V by 7 bases; bases with no gene match: 5. Germline V gives CDR1 SGHVS, CDR2 FNYEAQ. CDR3 sequence reads: CASTSGSRSGELFF. In DNA, the CDR3 is TGTGCCAGCACTAGCGGGAGTAGGTCCGGGGAGCTGTTTTTT.

This clonotype was seen a handful of times. This CDR3 is CASSLAGGRGYEQYF. The DNA for the CDR3 is TGTGCCAGCAGTTTAGCAGGGGGCCGGGGCTACGAGCAGTACTTC. The genes are TRBV12-3 or TRBV12-4 and TRBJ2-7; 7 nucleotides line up with TRBD1. The CDR3 totals 15 residues. After removal of 0 bases from V and 3 bases from J, the junction contained 5 bases not matched to a gene.

The chain combines TRBV6-2 or TRBV6-3 with TRBJ1-6, with D possibly matching TRBD1 (6 bases). The CDR3 totals 14 residues. V gave up 4 bases and J gave up 14 bases, with 18 bases separating them. The V gene's germline CDR1 is MNHEY and CDR2 SVGEGT. The CDR3 here is CASSLDSQNVALHF. CDR3 DNA: TGTGCCAGCAGTTTGGACAGTCAGAATGTCGCCCTCCACTTT.

This chain joins TRBV5-8 and TRBJ2-2, with D tentatively TRBD1 (6 bases). This CDR3 has 14 amino acids. Germline CDR1 is SGHTS and CDR2 is YDEGEE. The V end was cut by 4 bases, the J end by 3 bases, with 10 bases between. The CDR3 is CASSPDSYTGELFF. The CDR3 nucleotides are TGTGCCAGCAGCCCGGACAGTTACACCGGGGAGCTGTTTTTT.

This clonotype was observed a handful of times. The chain combines TRBV29-1 with TRBJ1-1; D unresolved. The germline V and J ends were trimmed by 5 bases and 1 base, with 17 bases remaining between them. Looked up from germline, CDR1 is SQVTM and CDR2 is ANQGSEA. The CDR3 has 15 residues. CDR3 nucleotides: TGCAGCGTTAAGTTGTGGAGGGCCGAGAACACTGAAGCTTTCTTT. Amino acids: CSVKLWRAENTEAFF.

This clonotype turned up a few times. The rearrangement links TRBV20-1 to TRBJ2-1; 9 bases are shared with TRBD2. This CDR3 is 16 amino acids long. J gave up 0 bases and V 3 bases, and 6 bases lay outside the gene matches. Germline values: CDR1 DFQATT, CDR2 SNEGSKA (reference sequence). For the CDR3, the DNA is TGCAGTGCTAGGGGGCGGGAGGGCCGCTCCTACAATGAGCAGTTCTTC. Translated: CSARGREGRSYNEQFF.

This clonotype was recorded a few times. The rearrangement links TRBV7-2 to TRBJ2-1; perhaps TRBD1 as D (6 bases). Deletions cut 5 bases from V and 4 bases from J, with 15 bases between. The CDR3 totals 15 residues. CDR1 is SGHTA and CDR2 is FQGNSA in the germline V gene. This CDR3 is CASSPTGQPYNEQFF. CDR3 DNA sequence: TGTGCCAGCAGCCCGACGGGACAACCATACAATGAGCAGTTCTTC.

This clonotype was seen only a few times. This chain uses TRBV28 with TRBJ2-3, with 7 bases that match TRBD2. Trimming at V came to 7 bases and at J to 3 bases, leaving 13 bases not matched to a gene. This CDR3 has 16 amino acids. The germline CDR1 and CDR2 sequences are MDHEN and SYDVKM. The CDR3 protein is CASIRSSGRGTDTQYF. The CDR3 region has the DNA TGTGCCAGCATCAGGTCAAGCGGGCGGGGGACAGATACGCAGTATTTT.

The rearrangement joins TRBV2 to TRBJ2-3, with D maybe TRBD1 (6 bases). CDR1 and CDR2 (germline): SNHLY, FYNNEI. V lost 11 bases and J lost 5, with 14 bases in between. The CDR3 is 12 amino acids. The CDR3 sequence is CAGNRDQDTQYF. For the CDR3, the DNA is TGTGCCGGGAACAGGGATCAAGATACGCAGTATTTT.

The V call is TRBV27, the J call TRBJ2-7; D gene ambiguous. Germline-derived CDR1 and CDR2 are MNHEY and SMNVEV (reference sequence). The V end lost 6 bases, the J end lost 1 base, and 10 bases lay between the germline ends. The CDR3 loop spans 13 amino acids. CDR3 nucleotides: TGTGCCAGCAGCCCGAGCCCTTCCTACGAGCAGTACTTC. Protein product: CASSPSPSYEQYF.

This chain connects TRBV20-1 to TRBJ2-7, with D perhaps being TRBD1 or TRBD2 (5 bases each). CDR1 is DFQATT and CDR2 is SNEGSKA in the germline V gene (reference sequence). The CDR3 extends over 13 amino acids. Between the trimmed V and J ends, which lost 5 bases and 1 base, there was a span of 12 bases. CDR3 region: CSAHRDGSYEQYF. For the CDR3, the DNA is TGCAGTGCTCACCGGGACGGTTCCTACGAGCAGTACTTC.

The rearrangement uses TRBV12-3 or TRBV12-4 and TRBJ1-3; D is uncertain. The V gene lost 5 bases and the J gene lost 4 bases, with 6 bases spanning the gap. The CDR3 has 12 amino acids. The CDR3 reads CASSQNGNTIYF. Written as DNA, the CDR3 is TGTGCCAGCAGTCAGAACGGAAACACCATATATTTT.

A few counts support this clonotype. CDR3 DNA sequence: TGCGCCAGCGGACAGGGCCCAGCCACTGAAGCTTTCTTT. Translated: CASGQGPATEAFF. This chain uses TRBV5-1 with TRBJ1-1; 8 bases are shared with TRBD1. The germline gives CDR1 SGHRS, CDR2 YFSETQ. Trimming cost V 7 bases and J 4 bases; bases outside gene matches: 6. The CDR3 extends over 13 amino acids.

This clonotype turned up a few times. The gene calls are TRBV20-1 and TRBJ2-6, with 11 nucleotides matching TRBD2. V lost 6 bases, J lost 0 bases, and 4 bases stayed unmatched. Germline V lookup: CDR1 DFQATT, CDR2 SNEGSKA (reference sequence). CDR3 length: 16 residues. The CDR3 sequence is CSATGTSGSGANVLTF. Here the CDR3 DNA reads TGCAGTGCAACCGGGACTAGCGGCTCTGGGGCCAACGTCCTGACTTTC.

A single count supports this clonotype. The chain links TRBV7-6 to TRBJ2-2; weak D call: TRBD2 (6 bases). The CDR3 is 14 amino acids. Germline V gene sequence: CDR1 SGHVS, CDR2 FNYEAQ. V was cut by 0 bases and J by 7 bases, with 9 bases left in between. The CDR3 nucleotides are TGTGCCAGCAGCTTAGCGGGGGGAGTCGGGGAGCTGTTTTTT. It is translated as CASSLAGGVGELFF.

The sample holds a few counts of this clonotype. The chain employs TRBV3-1 and TRBJ2-5; 7 bases are a match to TRBD2. V was pared by 3 bases and J by 5 bases, with 9 bases of the junction left unmatched. Germline CDR1 reads LGHDT; CDR2 reads YNNKEL (reference sequence). This CDR3 spans 15 amino acids. The chain's CDR3 is CASSHAAGVDETQYF. CDR3 coding DNA: TGTGCCAGCAGCCACGCCGCGGGGGTTGACGAGACCCAGTACTTC.

This chain joins TRBV12-3 or TRBV12-4 and TRBJ1-5; 7 nucleotides align to TRBD1. The CDR3 has 16 residues. The J segment lost 0 bases and the V segment lost 2 bases, leaving 4 bases of the junction unmatched. CDR3 protein: CASSLRGPDSNQPQHF. CDR3 coding DNA: TGTGCCAGCAGTTTAAGGGGGCCGGATAGCAATCAGCCCCAGCATTTT.

This clonotype was counted between two and nine times. The chain has TRBV14 and TRBJ2-1; 8 positions match TRBD2. Germline V lookup: CDR1 SGHDN, CDR2 FVKESK. CDR3 length: 13 amino acids. V lost 6 bases to trimming and J lost 10 bases; unmatched junction nucleotides: 8. This CDR3 is CASSLGTSREQFF. The CDR3 DNA sequence: TGTGCCAGCAGTCTCGGGACTAGTAGGGAGCAGTTCTTC. The entire variable domain, with the rest obtained from reference TRBV14 and TRBJ2-1, is as follows: EAGVTQFPSHSVIEKGQTVTLRCDPISGHDNLYWYRRVMGKEIKFLLHFVKESKQDESGMPNNRFLAERTGGTYSTLKVQPAELEDSGVYFCASSLGTSREQFFGPGTRLTVL.

This clonotype turned up a few times. The CDR3 DNA reads as TGTGCCAGCTTAAAGCGGGGGAATGAGCAGTTCTTC. Translated: CASLKRGNEQFF. The rearrangement uses TRBV28 and TRBJ2-1, with 8 bases lining up with TRBD2. The germline V gene encodes CDR1 MDHEN and CDR2 SYDVKM. The CDR3 loop spans 12 amino acids. Trimming cost V 8 bases and J 7 bases; bases outside gene matches: 4.

The genes are TRBV6-2 or TRBV6-3 and TRBJ2-7; 7 nucleotides align to TRBD2. CDR3 size: 12 residues. The trim removed 11 bases at V and 3 bases at J, leaving 7 bases unmatched. Per the germline V gene, CDR1 is MNHEY and CDR2 is SVGEGT. The CDR3, as DNA: TGTGCCTCCGGACTAGGAGTCTACGAGCAGTACTTC. Amino acids: CASGLGVYEQYF.

This clonotype was recorded a few times. The CDR3 sequence: CSTASSQDGHDVFTEAFF. CDR3 sequence (DNA): TGCAGTACAGCGTCGTCCCAAGATGGACATGATGTATTCACTGAAGCTTTCTTT. The chain recombines TRBV20-1 with TRBJ1-1; a weak D match, TRBD1 (5 bases). CDR1 DFQATT and CDR2 SNEGSKA come from the germline V gene (reference sequence). Trimming stripped 8 bases from V and 4 bases from J, with 32 bases between. CDR3 length: 18 residues.

There are a few counts of this clonotype. This rearrangement joins TRBV7-2 to TRBJ2-7; D perhaps matches TRBD2 (6 bases). V lost 1 base, J lost 5 bases, and 15 bases lay in between. The CDR3 runs 15 residues. Germline V gene data show CDR1 as SGHTA and CDR2 as FQGNSA. In nucleotides, the CDR3 is TGTGCCAGCAGCTTAGAGGAGGGGATATCCCACGAGCAGTACTTC. Protein sequence: CASSLEEGISHEQYF.